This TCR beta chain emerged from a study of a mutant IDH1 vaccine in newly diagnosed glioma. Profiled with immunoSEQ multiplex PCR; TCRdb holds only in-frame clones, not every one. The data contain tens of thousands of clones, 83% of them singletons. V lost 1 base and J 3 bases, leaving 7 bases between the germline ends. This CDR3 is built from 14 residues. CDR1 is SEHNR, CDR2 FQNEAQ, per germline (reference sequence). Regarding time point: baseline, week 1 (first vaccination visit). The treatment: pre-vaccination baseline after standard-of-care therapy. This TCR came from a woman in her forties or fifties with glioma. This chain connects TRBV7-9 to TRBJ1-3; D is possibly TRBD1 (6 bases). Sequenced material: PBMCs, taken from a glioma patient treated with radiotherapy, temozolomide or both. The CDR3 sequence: CASSLDRDGNTIYF. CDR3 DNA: TGTGCCAGCAGCTTAGACAGGGATGGAAACACCATATATTTT.